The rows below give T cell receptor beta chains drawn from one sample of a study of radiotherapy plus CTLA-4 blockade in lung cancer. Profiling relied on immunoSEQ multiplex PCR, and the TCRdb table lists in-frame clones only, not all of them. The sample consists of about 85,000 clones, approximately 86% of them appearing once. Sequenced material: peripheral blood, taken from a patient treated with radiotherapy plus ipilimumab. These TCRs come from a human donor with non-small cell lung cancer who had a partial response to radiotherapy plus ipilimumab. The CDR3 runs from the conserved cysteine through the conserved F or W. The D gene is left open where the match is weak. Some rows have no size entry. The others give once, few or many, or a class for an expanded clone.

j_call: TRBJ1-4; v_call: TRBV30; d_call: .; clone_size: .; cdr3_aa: CACLRQAVEKLFF; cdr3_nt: TGTGCCTGTCTTCGACAGGCGGTCGAAAAACTGTTTTTT
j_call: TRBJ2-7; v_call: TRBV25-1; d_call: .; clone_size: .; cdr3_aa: CASSEAPQGGWTYEQYF; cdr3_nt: TGTGCCAGCAGTGAGGCGCCACAGGGAGGGTGGACCTACGAGCAGTACTTC
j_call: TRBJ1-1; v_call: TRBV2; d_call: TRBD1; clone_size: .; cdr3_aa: CASSKDRGGNTEAFF; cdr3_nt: TGTGCCAGCAGTAAGGACAGGGGGGGGAACACTGAAGCTTTCTTT
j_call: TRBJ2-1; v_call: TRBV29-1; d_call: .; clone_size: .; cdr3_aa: CSVDSYNEQFF; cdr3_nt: TGCAGCGTTGACAGCTACAATGAGCAGTTCTTC
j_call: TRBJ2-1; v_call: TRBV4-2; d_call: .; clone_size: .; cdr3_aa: CASSQAVESGPYNEQFF; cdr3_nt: TGTGCCAGCAGCCAAGCTGTAGAGAGCGGACCTTACAATGAGCAGTTCTTC
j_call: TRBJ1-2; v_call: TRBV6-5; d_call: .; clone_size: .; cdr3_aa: CASMDSNYGYTF; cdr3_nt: TGTGCCAGCATGGACAGTAACTATGGCTACACCTTC
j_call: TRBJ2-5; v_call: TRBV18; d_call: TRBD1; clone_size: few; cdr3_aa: CASSRGQQETQYF; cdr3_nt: TGTGCCAGCTCACGGGGACAGCAAGAGACCCAGTACTTC
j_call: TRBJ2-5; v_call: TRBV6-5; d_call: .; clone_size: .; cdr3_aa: CASGGTEETQYF; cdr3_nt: TGTGCCAGCGGGGGGACAGAAGAGACCCAGTACTTC
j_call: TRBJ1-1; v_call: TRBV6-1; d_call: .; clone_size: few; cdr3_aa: CASSERGDGGEAFF; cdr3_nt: TGTGCCAGCAGTGAACGGGGGGACGGGGGCGAAGCTTTCTTT
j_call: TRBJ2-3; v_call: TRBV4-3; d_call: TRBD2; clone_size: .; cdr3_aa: CASSQVLLAGETDTQYF; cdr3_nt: TGCGCCAGCAGCCAAGTCCTACTAGCGGGAGAAACAGATACGCAGTATTTT
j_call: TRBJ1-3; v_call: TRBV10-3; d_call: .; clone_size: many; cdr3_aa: CAISVSDTTSGNTIYF; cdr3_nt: TGTGCCATCAGTGTATCCGACACCACCTCTGGAAACACCATATATTTT
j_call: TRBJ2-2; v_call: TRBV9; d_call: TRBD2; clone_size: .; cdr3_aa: CASSARTSGRNTGELFF; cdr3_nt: TGTGCCAGCAGCGCGAGGACTAGCGGGAGGAACACCGGGGAGCTGTTTTTT
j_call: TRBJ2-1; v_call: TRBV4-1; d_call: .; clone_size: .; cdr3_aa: CASSQVRENNEQFF; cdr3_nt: TGCGCCAGCAGCCAAGTACGGGAAAACAATGAGCAGTTCTTC
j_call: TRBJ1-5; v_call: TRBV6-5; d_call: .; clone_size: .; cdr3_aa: CASSPEYSNQPQHF; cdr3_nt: TGTGCCAGCTCCCCAGAATATAGCAATCAGCCCCAGCATTTT
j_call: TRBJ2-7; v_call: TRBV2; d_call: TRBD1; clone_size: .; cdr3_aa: CASTVDPRGFNEQYF; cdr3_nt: TGTGCCAGCACCGTGGACCCCAGGGGGTTTAACGAGCAGTACTTC
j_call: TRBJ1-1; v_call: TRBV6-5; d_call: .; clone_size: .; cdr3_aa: CASSQTANTEAFF; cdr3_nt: TGTGCCAGCAGCCAGACAGCGAACACTGAAGCTTTCTTT
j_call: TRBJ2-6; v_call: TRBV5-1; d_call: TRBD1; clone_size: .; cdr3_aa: CASSPGTGLSGANVLTF; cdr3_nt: TGCGCCAGCAGCCCCGGGACAGGGCTATCTGGGGCCAACGTCCTGACTTTC
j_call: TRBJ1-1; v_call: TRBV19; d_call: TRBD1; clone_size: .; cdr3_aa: CASSMARTGGNTEAFF; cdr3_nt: TGTGCCAGTAGTATGGCTAGGACAGGGGGGAACACTGAAGCTTTCTTT
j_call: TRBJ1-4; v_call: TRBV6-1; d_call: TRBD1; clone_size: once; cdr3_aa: CASSEFGTGDEKLFF; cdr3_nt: TGTGCCAGCAGTGAATTTGGGACAGGGGATGAAAAACTGTTTTTT
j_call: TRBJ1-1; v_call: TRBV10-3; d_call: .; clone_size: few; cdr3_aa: CATALQGMTSNTEAFF; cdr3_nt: TGTGCCACCGCACTGCAGGGAATGACGTCCAACACTGAAGCTTTCTTT
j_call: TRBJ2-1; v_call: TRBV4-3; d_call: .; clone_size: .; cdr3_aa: CASSQDKESSYNEQFF; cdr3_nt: TGCGCCAGCAGCCAAGATAAGGAGAGCTCCTACAATGAGCAGTTCTTC
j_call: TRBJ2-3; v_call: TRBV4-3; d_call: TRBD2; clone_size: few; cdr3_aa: CASSEPAGGSTDTQYF; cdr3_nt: TGCGCCAGCAGCGAGCCAGCGGGAGGGAGCACAGATACGCAGTATTTT
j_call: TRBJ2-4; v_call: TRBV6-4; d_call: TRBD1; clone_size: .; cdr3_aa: CASSDSLGQGANIQYF; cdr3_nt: TGTGCCAGCAGTGACTCTTTGGGACAGGGGGCGAACATTCAGTACTTC
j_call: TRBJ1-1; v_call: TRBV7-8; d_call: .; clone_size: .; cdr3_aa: CASSPSGQREAFF; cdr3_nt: TGTGCCAGCAGCCCGTCCGGGCAGCGGGAAGCTTTCTTT
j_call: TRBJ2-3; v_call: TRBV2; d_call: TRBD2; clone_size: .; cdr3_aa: CASSAGTNRYTQYF; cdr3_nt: TGTGCCAGCAGCGCCGGGACTAACCGTTATACGCAGTATTTT
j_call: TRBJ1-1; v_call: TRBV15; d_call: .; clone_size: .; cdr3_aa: CATSLLVNTEAFF; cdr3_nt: TGTGCCACCAGCCTTTTAGTGAACACTGAAGCTTTCTTT
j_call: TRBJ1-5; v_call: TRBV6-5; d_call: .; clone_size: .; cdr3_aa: CASSYGSWDQPQHF; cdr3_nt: TGTGCCAGCAGTTACGGGAGTTGGGATCAGCCCCAGCATTTT
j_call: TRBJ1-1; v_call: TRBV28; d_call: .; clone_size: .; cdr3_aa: CASSLSGRVNTEAFF; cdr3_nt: TGTGCCAGCAGTTTATCCGGCAGGGTGAACACTGAAGCTTTCTTT
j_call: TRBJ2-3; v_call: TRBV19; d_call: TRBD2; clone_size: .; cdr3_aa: CASSATGTSGTDTQYF; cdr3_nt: TGTGCCAGTAGCGCTACCGGGACTAGCGGCACAGATACGCAGTATTTT
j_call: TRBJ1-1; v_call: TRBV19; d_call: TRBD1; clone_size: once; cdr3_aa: CASSLQGDGRTEAFF; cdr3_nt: TGTGCCAGTAGTTTACAGGGGGATGGTCGCACTGAAGCTTTCTTT
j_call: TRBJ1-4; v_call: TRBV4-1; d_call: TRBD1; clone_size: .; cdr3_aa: CASSQDTTGTNEKLFF; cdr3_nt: TGCGCCAGCAGCCAAGATACGACAGGGACGAATGAAAAACTGTTTTTT
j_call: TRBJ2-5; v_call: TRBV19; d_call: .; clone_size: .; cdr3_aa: CASSRTGTQETQYF; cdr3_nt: TGTGCCAGTAGCCGAACAGGGACCCAAGAGACCCAGTACTTC
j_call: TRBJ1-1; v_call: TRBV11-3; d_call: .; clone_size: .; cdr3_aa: CASSPPGTAAKAFF; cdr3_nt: TGTGCCAGCAGCCCCCCCGGGACTGCCGCTAAAGCTTTCTTT
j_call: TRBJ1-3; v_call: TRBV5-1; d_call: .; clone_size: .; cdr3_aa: CASSPGQTGGNTIYF; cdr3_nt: TGCGCCAGCAGCCCCGGACAGACGGGGGGAAACACCATATATTTT
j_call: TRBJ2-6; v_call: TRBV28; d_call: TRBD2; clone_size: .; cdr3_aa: CASRPITGGASGANVLTF; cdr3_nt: TGTGCCAGCAGACCAATAACGGGAGGAGCTTCTGGGGCCAACGTCCTGACTTTC
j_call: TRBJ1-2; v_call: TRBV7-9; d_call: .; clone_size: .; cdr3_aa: CASSLTTLLGYGYTF; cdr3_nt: TGTGCCAGCAGCTTAACTACCCTTTTAGGCTATGGCTACACCTTC
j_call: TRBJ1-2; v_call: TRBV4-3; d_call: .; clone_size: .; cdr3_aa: CASSQDFRAYTF; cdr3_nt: TGCGCCAGCAGCCAAGATTTCAGGGCCTACACCTTC
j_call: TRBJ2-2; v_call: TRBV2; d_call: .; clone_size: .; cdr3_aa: CASRGTAGLSTGELFF; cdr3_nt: TGTGCCAGCAGGGGAACCGCGGGTTTAAGCACCGGGGAGCTGTTTTTT
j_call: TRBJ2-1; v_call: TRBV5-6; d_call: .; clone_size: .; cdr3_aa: CASSSLQSGLASYNEQFF; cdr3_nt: TGTGCCAGCAGCTCACTTCAAAGTGGGCTAGCGTCCTACAATGAGCAGTTCTTC
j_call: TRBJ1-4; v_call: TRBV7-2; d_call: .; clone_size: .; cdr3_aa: CASSVSGFNEKLFF; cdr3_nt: TGTGCCAGCAGCGTCTCGGGGTTTAATGAAAAACTGTTTTTT
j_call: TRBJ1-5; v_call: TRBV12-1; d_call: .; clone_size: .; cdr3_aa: CASSLGVRGAGGQPQHF; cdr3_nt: TGTGCCAGCAGTCTGGGGGTTCGGGGGGCGGGAGGTCAGCCCCAGCATTTT
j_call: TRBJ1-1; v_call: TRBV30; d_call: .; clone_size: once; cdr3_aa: CAWSNGRNTEAFF; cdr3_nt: TGTGCCTGGAGTAACGGGAGGAACACTGAAGCTTTCTTT
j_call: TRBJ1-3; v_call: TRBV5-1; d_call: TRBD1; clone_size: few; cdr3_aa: CASSLRQGARSGNTIYF; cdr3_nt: TGCGCCAGCAGCTTGAGACAGGGGGCCCGCTCTGGAAACACCATATATTTT
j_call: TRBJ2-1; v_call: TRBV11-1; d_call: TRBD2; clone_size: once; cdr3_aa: CASSPILAALHNEQFF; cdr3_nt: TGTGCCAGCAGCCCAATACTAGCGGCCCTCCACAATGAGCAGTTCTTC
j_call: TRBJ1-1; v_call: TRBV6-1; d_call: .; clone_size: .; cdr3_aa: CASRRGLNTEAFF; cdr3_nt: TGTGCCAGCCGTAGGGGTCTGAACACTGAAGCTTTCTTT
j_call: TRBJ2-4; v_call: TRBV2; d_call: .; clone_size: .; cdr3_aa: CASSEGALLTNIQYF; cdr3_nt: TGTGCCAGCAGTGAAGGAGCTCTTCTTACAAACATTCAGTACTTC
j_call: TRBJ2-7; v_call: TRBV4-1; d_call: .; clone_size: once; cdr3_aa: CASGPEAPRSYEQYF; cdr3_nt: TGCGCCAGCGGCCCGGAGGCCCCTCGGTCCTACGAGCAGTACTTC
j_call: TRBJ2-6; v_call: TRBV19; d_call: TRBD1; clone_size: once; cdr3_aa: CASRDRSRANVLTF; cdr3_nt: TGTGCCAGTAGGGACAGGTCCAGGGCCAACGTCCTGACTTTC
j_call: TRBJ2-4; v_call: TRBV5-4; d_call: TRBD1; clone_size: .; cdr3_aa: CASSVGQGAMVKNIQYF; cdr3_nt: TGTGCCAGCAGCGTGGGACAGGGGGCTATGGTCAAAAACATTCAGTACTTC